Listed here are 20 T cell receptor beta chains from one sample, sequenced in a study of T-cell memory formation after mild COVID-19. TCRdb reprocessed the 5' RACE reads with MiXCR, giving one entry per CDR3 protein. The data show approximately 490,000 distinct CDR3 sequences, about a fifth seen once. Sequenced sample: PBMCs or a T cell subset sorted from them (not recorded which). The receptors stem from an adult woman who had mild COVID-19 (a few samples of this study predate the infection). Cell type and time point are not known.

The CDR3 sequence: CASTLEDGEAFF. The CDR3 coding sequence is TGTGCCAGCACCCTCGAGGACGGTGAAGCTTTCTTT. The J gene is TRBJ1-1, the V gene TRBV7-8; D is uncertain. This CDR3 has 12 residues. V was trimmed by 7 bases and J by 7 bases, leaving 13 bases between them. The germline gives CDR1 SGHVS, CDR2 FQNEAQ.

This chain uses TRBV24-1 with TRBJ2-2; maybe TRBD2 (7 bases). V dropped 1 base and J dropped 4 bases, with 12 bases sitting between them. CDR3 length: 16 amino acids. CDR1 is KGHDR, CDR2 SFDVKD, per germline. In nucleotides, the CDR3 is TGTGCCACCAGTGATTTATCTAGGGGGGGCACCGGGGAGCTGTTTTTT. Protein: CATSDLSRGGTGELFF.

In its sample, this clonotype was seen a few times. The V gene is TRBV13, the J gene TRBJ2-7; D assignment may be TRBD1 or TRBD2 (5 bases each). Trimming removed 5 bases at V and 6 bases at J, with 14 bases between. The CDR3 covers 13 residues. Germline loops: CDR1 PRHDT, CDR2 FYEKMQ (reference sequence). In DNA form, the CDR3 reads TGTGCCAGCAGCCGGGACCAGGTAGGCGAGCAGTACTTC. Amino acids: CASSRDQVGEQYF.

This clonotype was found a few times. CDR3 region: CASSPGQVLSQETQYF. CDR3 bases: TGTGCCAGCAGCCCGGGACAGGTCTTGTCCCAAGAGACCCAGTACTTC. J is TRBJ2-5 and V is TRBV5-5; 8 bases fit TRBD1. Trimming cost V 4 bases and J 1 base; bases outside gene matches: 9. The CDR3 is 16 residues long. Germline V gene lookup returns CDR1 SGHKS and CDR2 YYEKEE (reference sequence).

The DNA for the CDR3 is TGTGCCAGCAGCTTGGGGTCAGGTCTCTGGAACACTGAAGCTTTCTTT. It yields the protein CASSLGSGLWNTEAFF. The chain recombines TRBV5-6 with TRBJ1-1; D uncertain. Trimming cost V 0 bases and J 1 base, with 13 bases left between them. The CDR3 totals 16 residues. Germline CDR1 and CDR2: SGHDT and YYEEEE.

The chain couples TRBV18 to TRBJ2-7; 9 bases match TRBD2. The V segment lost 1 base and the J segment 4 bases; nucleotides outside the gene matches: 5. CDR1 KGHSH and CDR2 LQKENI come from the germline V gene. CDR3 length equals 15 residues. The CDR3 sequence is CASSPRAGGIYEQYF. CDR3 sequence (DNA): TGTGCCAGCTCACCACGCGCGGGGGGGATTTACGAGCAGTACTTC.

At least ten counts were recorded for this clonotype. The gene calls are TRBV7-6 and TRBJ2-2, with TRBD1 matching over 9 bases. The ends lost 5 bases at V and 4 bases at J; junction bases unmatched: 14. CDR1 and CDR2 (germline): SGHVS, FNYEAQ. CDR3 size: 18 residues. CDR3 sequence (DNA): TGTGCCAGCAGCGCCCGTCCCCTACAGGGGGCGGTCACCGGGGAGCTGTTTTTT. Translating it yields CASSARPLQGAVTGELFF.

This clonotype was detected many times. V usage is TRBV4-1 and J usage is TRBJ2-1; D is unclear. V lost 1 base, J lost 10 bases, and 5 bases lay in between. This CDR3 is 11 amino acids long. Germline V gives CDR1 MGHRA, CDR2 YSYEKL. This CDR3 is CASSQGLEQFF. DNA of the CDR3: TGCGCCAGCAGCCAAGGGCTGGAGCAGTTCTTC.

There are a few counts of this clonotype. This chain joins TRBV5-1 and TRBJ2-3, with 8 bases fitting TRBD1. Looked up from germline, CDR1 is SGHRS and CDR2 is YFSETQ. V dropped 4 bases and J dropped 1; count of bases not matched to a gene: 8. The CDR3 contains 16 residues. CDR3 sequence reads: CASSSTGQAGTDTQYF. CDR3 nucleotide sequence: TGCGCCAGCAGCAGTACGGGACAGGCTGGCACAGATACGCAGTATTTT.

This chain joins TRBV20-1 and TRBJ1-1, with TRBD1 identical over 7 bases. Germline values: CDR1 DFQATT, CDR2 SNEGSKA (reference sequence). V lost 6 bases and J lost 3; bases outside the gene matches: 10. The CDR3 has 14 residues. Written as DNA, the CDR3 is TGCAGTGCGCGATACAGGGGCCGGTACACTGAAGCTTTCTTT. Translating it yields CSARYRGRYTEAFF.

This clonotype showed up just a few times. The chain recombines TRBV6-5 with TRBJ1-2; TRBD1 matches 7 bases. The CDR3 has 14 residues. V trimming: 6 bases; J trimming: 5 bases; junction bases outside the gene matches: 9. Germline CDR1 reads MNHEY; CDR2 reads SVGAGI. The CDR3 reads CASSRDRWTYGYTF. The CDR3 nucleotides read TGTGCCAGCAGCCGGGACAGATGGACATATGGCTACACCTTC.

At least ten counts were recorded for this clonotype. The rearrangement links TRBV5-1 to TRBJ2-1; 9 bases map to TRBD1. Per germline, CDR1 SGHRS and CDR2 YFSETQ. With 0 bases clipped from V and 8 bases from J, the junction kept 3 bases outside the gene matches. CDR3 length: 14 amino acids. CDR3: CASSLEQGAHEQFF. The CDR3 DNA sequence: TGCGCCAGCAGCTTGGAACAGGGGGCCCATGAGCAGTTCTTC.

This clonotype has only a few counts. The chain uses TRBV6-2 or TRBV6-3 and TRBJ1-5; TRBD1 matches 9 bases. This CDR3 contains 14 residues. V trimming: 7 bases; J trimming: 6 bases; junction bases outside the gene matches: 7. CDR1 and CDR2 from the germline V gene are MNHEY and SVGEGT. As DNA, the CDR3 is TGTGCCAGCAACCCGGGACAGGGTTTTCAGCCCCAGCATTTT. Residues: CASNPGQGFQPQHF.

This clonotype was seen more than once but under ten times. The gene calls are TRBV20-1 and TRBJ2-5; weak D call: TRBD1 (5 bases). Trimming shortened V by 1 base and J by 5 bases, and 11 bases separated the two germline ends. The V gene's germline CDR1 is DFQATT and CDR2 SNEGSKA (reference sequence). CDR3 size: 13 residues. The CDR3 loop is CSARGRDRETQYF. The CDR3 DNA reads as TGCAGTGCTAGAGGCAGGGATAGGGAGACCCAGTACTTC.

This chain joins TRBV25-1 and TRBJ2-3; 8 bases line up with TRBD2. The CDR3 runs 15 residues. The junction had 6 bases not matched to a gene; V was cut back by 7 bases and J by 0 bases. The germline gives CDR1 MGHDK, CDR2 SYGVNS. The CDR3 sequence is CASKSAGASTDTQYF. CDR3 sequence (DNA): TGTGCCAGCAAGTCAGCGGGGGCTAGCACAGATACGCAGTATTTT.

This clonotype was recorded a few times. The rearrangement joins TRBV19 to TRBJ2-2; D possibly corresponds to TRBD2 (5 bases). Trimming shortened V by 5 bases and J by 4 bases, and 8 bases separated the two germline ends. Germline values: CDR1 LNHDA, CDR2 SQIVND (reference sequence). This CDR3 region has 13 residues. The CDR3 reads CASSPGVTGELFF. The CDR3 DNA is TGTGCCAGTAGTCCCGGGGTCACCGGGGAGCTGTTTTTT.

This clonotype was observed a handful of times. V usage is TRBV2 and J usage is TRBJ2-1, with D maybe TRBD2 (6 bases). V lost 3 bases, J lost 0 bases, and 15 bases lay in between. CDR3 length: 17 amino acids. Germline-derived CDR1 and CDR2 are SNHLY and FYNNEI. CDR3 DNA: TGTGCCAGCAGTGACCCGAGGAGGGACTCCTCCTACAATGAGCAGTTCTTC. It encodes CASSDPRRDSSYNEQFF.

This clonotype was recorded a few times. The rearrangement uses TRBV12-3 or TRBV12-4 and TRBJ1-6, with D perhaps matching TRBD1 (6 bases). The CDR3 runs 20 residues. Trimming took 1 base from V and 0 from J, leaving 19 bases between them. The CDR3 nucleotides read TGTGCCAGCAGTTTAGGACAGGCCAATGCCGCAATCTCCTATAATTCACCCCTCCACTTT. Protein sequence: CASSLGQANAAISYNSPLHF.

This chain connects TRBV7-8 to TRBJ1-2; 7 positions match TRBD1. V trimming: 5 bases; J trimming: 4 bases; junction bases outside the gene matches: 7. Germline assignment: CDR1 SGHVS and CDR2 FQNEAQ. The CDR3 runs to 14 residues. Here the CDR3 DNA reads TGTGCCAGCAGCGAGCCCGGGACAGCCTATGGCTACACCTTC. This translates into CASSEPGTAYGYTF.

The CDR3 here is CATSVPDLSTDTQYF. In DNA form, the CDR3 reads TGTGCCACCAGTGTGCCGGACCTTAGCACAGATACGCAGTATTTT. The gene calls are TRBV24-1 and TRBJ2-3; D is undetermined. Germline V gene data show CDR1 as KGHDR and CDR2 as SFDVKD. The V and J ends lost 5 bases and 0 bases respectively, with 11 bases between them. The CDR3 sequence is 15 residues long.